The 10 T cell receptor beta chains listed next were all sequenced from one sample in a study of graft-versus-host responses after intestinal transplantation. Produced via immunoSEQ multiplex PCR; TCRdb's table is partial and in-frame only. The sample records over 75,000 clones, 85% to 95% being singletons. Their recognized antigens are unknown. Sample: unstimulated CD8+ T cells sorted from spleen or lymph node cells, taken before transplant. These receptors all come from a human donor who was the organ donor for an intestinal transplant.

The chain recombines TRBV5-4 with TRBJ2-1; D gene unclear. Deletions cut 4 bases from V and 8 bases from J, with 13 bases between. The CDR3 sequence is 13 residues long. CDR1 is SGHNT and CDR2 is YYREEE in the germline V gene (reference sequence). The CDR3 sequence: CASSPITSDEQFF. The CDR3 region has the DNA TGTGCCAGCAGCCCTATTACCAGCGATGAGCAGTTCTTC. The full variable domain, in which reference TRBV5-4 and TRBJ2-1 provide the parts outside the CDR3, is ETGVTQSPTHLIKTRGQQVTLRCSSQSGHNTVSWYQQALGQGPQFIFQYYREEENGRGNFPPRFSGLQFPNYSSELNVNALELDDSALYLCASSPITSDEQFFGPGTRLTVL.

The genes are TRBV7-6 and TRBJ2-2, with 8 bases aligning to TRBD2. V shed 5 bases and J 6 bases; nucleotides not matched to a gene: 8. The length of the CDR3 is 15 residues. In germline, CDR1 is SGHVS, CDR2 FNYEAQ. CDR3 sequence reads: CASSTQRERAGELFF. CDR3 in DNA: TGTGCCAGCAGCACTCAGCGGGAGAGAGCCGGGGAGCTGTTTTTT.

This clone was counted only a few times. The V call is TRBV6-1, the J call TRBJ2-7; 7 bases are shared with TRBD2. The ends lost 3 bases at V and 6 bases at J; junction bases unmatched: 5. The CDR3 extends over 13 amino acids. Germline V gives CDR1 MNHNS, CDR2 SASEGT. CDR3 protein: CASSEYWGGEQYF. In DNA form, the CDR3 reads TGTGCCAGCAGTGAGTATTGGGGGGGCGAGCAGTACTTC.

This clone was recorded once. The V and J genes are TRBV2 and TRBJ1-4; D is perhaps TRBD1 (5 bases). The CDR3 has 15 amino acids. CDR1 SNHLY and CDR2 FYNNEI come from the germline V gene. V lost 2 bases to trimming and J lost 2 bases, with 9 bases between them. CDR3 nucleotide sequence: TGTGCCAGCAGTGAAAGGGGTATGACTAATGAAAAACTGTTTTTT. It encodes CASSERGMTNEKLFF.

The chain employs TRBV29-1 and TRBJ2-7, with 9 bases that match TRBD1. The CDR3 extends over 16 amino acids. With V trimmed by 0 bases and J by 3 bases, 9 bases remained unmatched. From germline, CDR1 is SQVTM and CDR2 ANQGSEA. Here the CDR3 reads CSVEDYLTGGNYEQYF. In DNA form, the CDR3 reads TGCAGCGTTGAAGATTATCTCACAGGGGGCAACTACGAGCAGTACTTC.

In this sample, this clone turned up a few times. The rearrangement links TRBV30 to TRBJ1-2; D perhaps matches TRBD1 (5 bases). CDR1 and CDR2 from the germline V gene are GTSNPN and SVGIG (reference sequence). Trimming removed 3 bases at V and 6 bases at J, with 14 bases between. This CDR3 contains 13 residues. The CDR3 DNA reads TGTGCCTGGAGCACCACGGGGGGGAATGGCTACACCTTC. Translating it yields CAWSTTGGNGYTF.

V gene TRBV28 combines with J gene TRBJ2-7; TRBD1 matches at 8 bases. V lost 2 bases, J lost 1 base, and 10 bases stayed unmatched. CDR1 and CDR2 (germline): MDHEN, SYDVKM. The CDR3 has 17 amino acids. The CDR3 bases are TGTGCCAGCAGTTTAGGGAGAGAAACAGGGGGGTCCTACGAGCAGTACTTC. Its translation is CASSLGRETGGSYEQYF.

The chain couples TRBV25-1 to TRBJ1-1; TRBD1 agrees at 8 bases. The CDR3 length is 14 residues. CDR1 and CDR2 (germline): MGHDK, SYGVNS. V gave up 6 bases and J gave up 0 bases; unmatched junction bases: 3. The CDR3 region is CASSRQGMNTEAFF. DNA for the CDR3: TGTGCCAGCAGCAGACAGGGGATGAACACTGAAGCTTTCTTT.

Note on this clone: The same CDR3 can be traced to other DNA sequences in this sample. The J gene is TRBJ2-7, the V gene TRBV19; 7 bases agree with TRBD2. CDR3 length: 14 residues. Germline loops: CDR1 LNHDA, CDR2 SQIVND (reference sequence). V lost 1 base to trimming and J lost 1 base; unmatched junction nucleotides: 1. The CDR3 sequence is CASSIAGGSYEQYF. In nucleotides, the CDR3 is TGTGCCAGTAGTATAGCGGGAGGTTCCTACGAGCAGTACTTC.

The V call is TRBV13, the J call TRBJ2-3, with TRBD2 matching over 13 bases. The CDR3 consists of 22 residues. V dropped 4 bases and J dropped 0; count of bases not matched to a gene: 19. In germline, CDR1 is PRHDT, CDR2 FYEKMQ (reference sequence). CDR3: CASSSLERLPGLAGTSTDTQYF. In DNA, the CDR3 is TGTGCCAGCAGCTCGCTTGAACGACTCCCGGGACTAGCGGGAACTAGCACAGATACGCAGTATTTT. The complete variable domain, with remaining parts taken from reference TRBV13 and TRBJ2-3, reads AAGVIQSPRHLIKEKRETATLKCYPIPRHDTVYWYQQGPGQDPQFLISFYEKMQSDKGSIPDRFSAQQFSDYHSELNMSSLELGDSALYFCASSSLERLPGLAGTSTDTQYFGPGTRLTVL.